A single sample is the source of the 3 T cell receptor beta chains below, sequenced in a study of post-analysis software for immune sequencing data. Findings of the study overall: Roughly five TRBV segments, including TRBV5-6, TRBV5-1 and TRBV20-1, were more frequent in patients than controls.

Unique molecular identifiers had been added to the TCR beta cDNA libraries. A single record per CDR3 protein comes from TCRdb applying MiXCR to the PCR reads. Of roughly 410,000 distinct CDR3 sequences in the sample, around a third are singletons; the top ten hold under 15%. These receptors have no identified antigens. The sequenced sample consisted of blood. The receptor set was obtained from a girl under 18 with multiple sclerosis.

The chain employs TRBV12-3 or TRBV12-4 and TRBJ1-4; unclear D gene. This CDR3 is built from 12 residues. V lost 7 bases and J 10 bases, leaving 13 bases between the germline ends. The CDR3 protein is CASTVEGRKLFF. The CDR3 DNA reads TGTGCCAGCACGGTTGAGGGAAGAAAACTGTTTTTT.

V and J are TRBV7-9 and TRBJ2-1; no reliable D call. The CDR3 contains 13 residues. The V and J ends lost 6 bases and 6 bases respectively, with 12 bases between them. Germline V gene sequence: CDR1 SEHNR, CDR2 FQNEAQ (reference sequence). CDR3 region: CASSSDASNEQFF. The DNA for the CDR3 is TGTGCCAGCAGTTCGGACGCTAGCAATGAGCAGTTCTTC. Drawing the rest from reference TRBV7-9 and TRBJ2-1, the complete variable domain is DTGVSQNPRHKITKRGQNVTFRCDPISEHNRLYWYRQTLGQGPEFLTYFQNEAQLEKSRLLSDRFSAERPKGSFSTLEIQRTEQGDSAMYLCASSSDASNEQFFGPGTRLTVL.

This chain joins TRBV12-3 or TRBV12-4 and TRBJ1-1; 7 bases match TRBD1. This CDR3 is built from 12 residues. The ends lost 8 bases at V and 1 base at J; junction bases unmatched: 1. Here the CDR3 reads CASAGGNTEAFF. The DNA for the CDR3 is TGTGCCAGCGCAGGGGGGAACACTGAAGCTTTCTTT.